This entry features one TCR beta chain sequence. The table came from immunoSEQ multiplex PCR; TCRdb's copy has only in-frame clones and leaves some out. The sample lists about 14,000 clones; more than 65% were seen once. This record belongs to a study of blood T cell repertoires in COVID-19. Study-level background: Sample material is recorded as cDNA or gDNA derived from T cells, B-cell-depleted T cells, or PBMCs.

The CDR3 runs to 14 residues. Germline CDR1 MDHEN, CDR2 SYDVKM. V dropped 3 bases and J dropped 1; count of bases not matched to a gene: 2. This TCR was recovered from a human donor in a cohort sampled during active COVID-19. The sequenced material came from peripheral blood. The chain carries TRBV28 and TRBJ2-7; the match to TRBD1 covers 8 bases. The CDR3 sequence is CASSFRTGSYEQYF. In nucleotides, the CDR3 is TGTGCCAGCAGTTTTCGGACAGGGTCCTACGAGCAGTACTTC.